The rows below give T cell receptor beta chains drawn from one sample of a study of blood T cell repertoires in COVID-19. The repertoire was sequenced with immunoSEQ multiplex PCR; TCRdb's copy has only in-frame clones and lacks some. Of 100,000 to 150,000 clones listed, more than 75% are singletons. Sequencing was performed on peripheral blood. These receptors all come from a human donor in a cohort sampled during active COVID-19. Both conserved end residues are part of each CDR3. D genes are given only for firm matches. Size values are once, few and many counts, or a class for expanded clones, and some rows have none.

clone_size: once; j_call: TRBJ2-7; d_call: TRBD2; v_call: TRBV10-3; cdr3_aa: CAITEGLAGGDEQYF; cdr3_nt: TGTGCCATCACCGAGGGTCTAGCGGGAGGTGACGAGCAGTACTTC
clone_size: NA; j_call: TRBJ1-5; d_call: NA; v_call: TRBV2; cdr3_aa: CASSLRYSNQPQHF; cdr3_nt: TGTGCCAGCAGTCTTAGATATAGCAATCAGCCCCAGCATTTT
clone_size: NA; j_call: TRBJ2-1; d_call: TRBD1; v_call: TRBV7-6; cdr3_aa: CASSGYRGNNEQFF; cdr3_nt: TGTGCCAGCAGCGGATACAGGGGGAACAATGAGCAGTTCTTC
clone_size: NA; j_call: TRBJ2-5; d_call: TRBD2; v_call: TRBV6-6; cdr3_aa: CASSSGLAGGETQYF; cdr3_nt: TGTGCCAGCAGTAGCGGACTAGCGGGGGGCGAGACCCAGTACTTC
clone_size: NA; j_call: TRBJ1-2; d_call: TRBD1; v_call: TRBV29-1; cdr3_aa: CSGGTDGYTF; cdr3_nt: TGCAGCGGCGGGACAGATGGCTACACCTTC
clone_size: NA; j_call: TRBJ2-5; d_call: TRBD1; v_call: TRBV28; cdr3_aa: CASSFVGQEQETQYF; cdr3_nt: TGTGCCAGCAGTTTCGTGGGACAGGAACAAGAGACCCAGTACTTC
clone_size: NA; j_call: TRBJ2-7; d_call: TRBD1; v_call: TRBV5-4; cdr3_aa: CASSLYRGNYEQYF; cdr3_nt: TGTGCCAGCAGCTTATACAGGGGCAACTACGAGCAGTACTTC
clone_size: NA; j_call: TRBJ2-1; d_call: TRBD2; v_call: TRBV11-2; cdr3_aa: CASSSRLALRVDEQFF; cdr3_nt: TGTGCCAGCAGCTCCCGACTAGCTCTTCGGGTCGATGAGCAGTTCTTC
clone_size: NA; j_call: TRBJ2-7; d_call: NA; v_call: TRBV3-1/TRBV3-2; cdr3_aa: CASSPGFDREQYF; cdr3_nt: TGTGCCAGCAGCCCAGGGTTCGACCGCGAGCAGTACTTC
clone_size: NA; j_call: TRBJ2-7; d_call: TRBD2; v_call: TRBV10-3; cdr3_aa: CAISQALRLAGGYEQYF; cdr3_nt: TGTGCCATCAGTCAGGCCCTTCGGCTAGCGGGAGGGTACGAGCAGTACTTC
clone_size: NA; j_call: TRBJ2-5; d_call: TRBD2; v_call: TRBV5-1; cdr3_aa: CASSLSREVLFRETQYF; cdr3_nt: TGCGCCAGCAGCTTGAGTCGGGAGGTGTTATTTCGGGAGACCCAGTACTTC
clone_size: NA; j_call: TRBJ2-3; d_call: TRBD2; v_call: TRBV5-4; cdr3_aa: CASSLTSGGADTQYF; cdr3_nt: TGTGCCAGCAGCTTGACCAGCGGGGGGGCAGATACGCAGTATTTT
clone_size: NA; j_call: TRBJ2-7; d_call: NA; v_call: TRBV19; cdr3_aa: CASSKRGVRTGTYEQYF; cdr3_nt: TGTGCCAGTAGTAAACGTGGTGTTCGGACTGGAACCTACGAGCAGTACTTC
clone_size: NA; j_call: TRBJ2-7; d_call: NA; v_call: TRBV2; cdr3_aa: CASSTDRYYEQYF; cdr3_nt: TGTGCCAGCAGCACCGACAGGTACTACGAGCAGTACTTC
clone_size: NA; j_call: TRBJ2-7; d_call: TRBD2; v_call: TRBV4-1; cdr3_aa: CASSQAASGGPAGSVQYF; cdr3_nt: TGCGCCAGCAGCCAAGCGGCTAGCGGGGGGCCTGCCGGGTCAGTGCAGTACTTC
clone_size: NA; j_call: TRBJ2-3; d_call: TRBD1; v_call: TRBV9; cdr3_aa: CASGTGGQDTQYF; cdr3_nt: TGTGCCAGCGGGACAGGGGGACAAGATACGCAGTATTTT
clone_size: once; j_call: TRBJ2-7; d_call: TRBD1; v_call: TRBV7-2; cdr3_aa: CASSLRPQGEQYF; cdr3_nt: TGTGCCAGCAGCTTACGCCCACAGGGGGAGCAGTACTTC
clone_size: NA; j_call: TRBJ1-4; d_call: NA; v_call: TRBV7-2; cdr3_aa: CASSPRTATNEKLFF; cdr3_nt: TGTGCCAGCAGCCCTAGGACAGCAACTAATGAAAAACTGTTTTTT
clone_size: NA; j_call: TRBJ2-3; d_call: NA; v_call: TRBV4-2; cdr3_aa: CASRAEADTQYF; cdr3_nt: TGTGCCAGCAGAGCAGAGGCAGATACGCAGTATTTT
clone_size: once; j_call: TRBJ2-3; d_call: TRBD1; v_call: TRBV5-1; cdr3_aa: CASSLGQGPTDTQYF; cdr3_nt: TGCGCCAGCAGCTTGGGACAGGGACCGACAGATACGCAGTATTTT
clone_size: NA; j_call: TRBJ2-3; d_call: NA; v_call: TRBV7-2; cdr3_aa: CASSLQSGGSDTQYF; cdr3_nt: TGTGCCAGCAGCTTACAGTCGGGGGGCTCAGATACGCAGTATTTT
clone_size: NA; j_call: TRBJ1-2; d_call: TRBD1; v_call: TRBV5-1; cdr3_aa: CASSREGRGREGYTF; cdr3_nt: TGCGCCAGCAGCCGCGAGGGCAGGGGGCGAGAAGGCTACACCTTC
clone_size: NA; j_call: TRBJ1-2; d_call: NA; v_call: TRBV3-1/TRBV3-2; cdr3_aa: CASSQGGRNGYTF; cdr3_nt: TGTGCCAGCAGCCAAGGAGGTAGGAATGGCTACACCTTC
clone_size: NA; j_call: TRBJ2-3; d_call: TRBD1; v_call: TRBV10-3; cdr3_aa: CAISGTGISTDTQYF; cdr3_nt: TGTGCCATCAGTGGGACAGGGATTAGCACAGATACGCAGTATTTT
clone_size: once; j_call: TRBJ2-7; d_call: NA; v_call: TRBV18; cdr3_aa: CASSPVAGEQYF; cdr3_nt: TGTGCCAGCTCACCGGTGGCAGGCGAGCAGTACTTC
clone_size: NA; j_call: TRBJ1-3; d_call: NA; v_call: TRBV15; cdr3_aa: CATSREAEDSGNTIYF; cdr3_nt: TGTGCCACCAGCAGAGAGGCAGAAGACTCTGGAAACACCATATATTTT
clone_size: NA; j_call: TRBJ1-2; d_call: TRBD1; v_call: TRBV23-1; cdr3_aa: CASPQQGAPVYGYTF; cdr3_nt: TGCGCCAGCCCTCAACAGGGGGCGCCCGTCTATGGCTACACCTTC
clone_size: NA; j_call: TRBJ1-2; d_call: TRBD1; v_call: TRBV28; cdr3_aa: CASSPWTGAQYGYTF; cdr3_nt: TGTGCCAGCAGCCCTTGGACAGGGGCCCAATATGGCTACACCTTC
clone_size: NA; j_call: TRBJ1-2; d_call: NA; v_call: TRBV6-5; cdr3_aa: CASSSSLLYGYTF; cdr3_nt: TGTGCCAGCAGTTCTTCTCTTCTTTATGGCTACACCTTC
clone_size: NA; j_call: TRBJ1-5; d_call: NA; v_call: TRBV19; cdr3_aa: CASSIGVSGQPQHF; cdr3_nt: TGTGCCAGTAGTATCGGGGTTAGTGGTCAGCCCCAGCATTTT
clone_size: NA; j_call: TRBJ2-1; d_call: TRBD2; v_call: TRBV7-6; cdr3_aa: CASSLVAGPYNEQFF; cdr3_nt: TGTGCCAGCAGCTTAGTAGCGGGGCCCTACAATGAGCAGTTCTTC
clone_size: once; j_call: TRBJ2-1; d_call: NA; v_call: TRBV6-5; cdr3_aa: CASTAREGEQFF; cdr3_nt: TGTGCCAGCACTGCTCGGGAAGGTGAGCAGTTCTTC
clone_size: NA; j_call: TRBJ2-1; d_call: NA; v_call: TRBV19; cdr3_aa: CASRPSNSYNEQFF; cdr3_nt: TGTGCCAGTAGACCTAGCAACTCCTACAATGAGCAGTTCTTC
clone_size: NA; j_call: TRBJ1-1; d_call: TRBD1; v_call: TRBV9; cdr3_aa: CASSTGQGMNTEAFF; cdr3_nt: TGTGCCAGCAGCACCGGACAGGGAATGAACACTGAAGCTTTCTTT
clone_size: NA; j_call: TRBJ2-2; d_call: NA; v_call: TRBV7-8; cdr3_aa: CASSHTSRRAGKNTGELFF; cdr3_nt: TGTGCCAGCAGTCATACTAGCAGGAGGGCAGGGAAGAACACCGGGGAGCTGTTTTTT
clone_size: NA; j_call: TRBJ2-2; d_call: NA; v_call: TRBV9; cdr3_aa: CASSGTGPGELFF; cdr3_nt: TGTGCCAGCAGCGGGACTGGCCCCGGGGAGCTGTTTTTT
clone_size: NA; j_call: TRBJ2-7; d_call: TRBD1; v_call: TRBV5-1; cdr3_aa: CASSLAVGQGYEQYF; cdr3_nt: TGCGCCAGCAGCTTGGCCGTAGGACAGGGGTACGAGCAGTACTTC
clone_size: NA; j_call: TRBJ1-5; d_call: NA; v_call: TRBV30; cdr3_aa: CAWSQGYSNQPQHF; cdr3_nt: TGTGCCTGGAGCCAGGGATATAGCAATCAGCCCCAGCATTTT
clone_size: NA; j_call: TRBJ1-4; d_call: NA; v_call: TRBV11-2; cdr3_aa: CASSLGQVLSTNEKLFF; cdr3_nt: TGTGCCAGCAGCTTAGGACAGGTCTTATCAACTAATGAAAAACTGTTTTTT
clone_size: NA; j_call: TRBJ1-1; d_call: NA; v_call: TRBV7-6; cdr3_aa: CASSLAGGGTEAFF; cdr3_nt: TGTGCCAGCAGCTTAGCGGGAGGAGGAACTGAAGCTTTCTTT
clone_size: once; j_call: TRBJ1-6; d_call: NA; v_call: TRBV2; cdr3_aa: CASTLRVFNSPLHF; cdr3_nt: TGTGCCAGCACTCTCAGGGTTTTTAATTCACCCCTCCACTTT
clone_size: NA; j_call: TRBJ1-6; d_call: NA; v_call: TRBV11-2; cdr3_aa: CASSLDVTRKALHF; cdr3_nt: TGTGCCAGCAGCTTAGACGTGACAAGAAAAGCCCTCCACTTT
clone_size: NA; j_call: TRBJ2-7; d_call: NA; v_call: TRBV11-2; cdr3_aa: CASSLGSGQYF; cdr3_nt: TGTGCCAGCAGCCTCGGGAGCGGGCAGTACTTC
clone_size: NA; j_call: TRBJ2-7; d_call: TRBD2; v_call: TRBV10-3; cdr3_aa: CAIRPGGGKFEQYF; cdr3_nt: TGTGCCATCAGACCTGGCGGGGGGAAGTTCGAGCAGTACTTC
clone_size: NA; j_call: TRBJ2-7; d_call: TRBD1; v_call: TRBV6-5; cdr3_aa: CASRPGQGAYEQYF; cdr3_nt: TGTGCCAGCAGACCGGGACAGGGGGCTTACGAGCAGTACTTC
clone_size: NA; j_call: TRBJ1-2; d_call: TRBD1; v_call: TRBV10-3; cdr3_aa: CAISESYSGTVTTNYGYTF; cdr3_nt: TGTGCCATCAGTGAGTCGTATTCCGGGACAGTGACAACTAACTATGGCTACACCTTC
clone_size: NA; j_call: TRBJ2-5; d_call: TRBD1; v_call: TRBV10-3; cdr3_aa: CAISEGQGQETQYF; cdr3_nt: TGTGCCATCAGTGAGGGACAGGGCCAAGAGACCCAGTACTTC
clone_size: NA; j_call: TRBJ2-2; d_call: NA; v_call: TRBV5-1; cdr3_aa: CASGQSNTGELFF; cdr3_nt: TGCGCCAGCGGACAGTCGAACACCGGGGAGCTGTTTTTT
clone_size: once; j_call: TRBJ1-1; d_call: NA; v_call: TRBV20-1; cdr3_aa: CSASELRGKNTEAFF; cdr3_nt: TGCAGTGCTAGTGAGCTGCGGGGGAAGAACACTGAAGCTTTCTTT
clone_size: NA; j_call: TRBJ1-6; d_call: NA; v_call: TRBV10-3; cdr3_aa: CAIREGGFPNSPLHF; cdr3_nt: TGTGCCATCAGGGAGGGGGGGTTTCCAAATTCACCCCTCCACTTT
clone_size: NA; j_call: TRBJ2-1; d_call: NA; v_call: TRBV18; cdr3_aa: CASSPESRQQFF; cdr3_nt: TGTGCCAGCTCACCGGAATCGAGGCAGCAGTTCTTC
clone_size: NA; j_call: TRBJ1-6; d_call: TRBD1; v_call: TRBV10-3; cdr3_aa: CAISRDRGSPLHF; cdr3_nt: TGTGCCATCAGTCGGGACAGGGGTTCACCCCTCCACTTT
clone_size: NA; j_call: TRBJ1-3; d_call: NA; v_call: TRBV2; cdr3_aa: CASSQGLTSGNTIYF; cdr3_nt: TGTGCCAGCAGTCAAGGACTAACCTCTGGAAACACCATATATTTT
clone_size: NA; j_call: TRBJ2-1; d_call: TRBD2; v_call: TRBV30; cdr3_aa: CAWSGPGLAGGRLGEQFF; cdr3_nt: TGTGCCTGGAGCGGTCCGGGACTAGCGGGAGGGCGTCTAGGTGAGCAGTTCTTC
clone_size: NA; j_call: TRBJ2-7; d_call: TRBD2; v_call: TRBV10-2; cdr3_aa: CASSGQDRLAGGHYEQYF; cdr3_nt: TGCGCCAGCAGTGGACAGGACCGACTAGCGGGGGGGCACTACGAGCAGTACTTC
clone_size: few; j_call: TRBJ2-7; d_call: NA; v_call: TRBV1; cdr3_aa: CTSSLLFYEQYF; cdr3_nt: TGCACCAGCAGCCTCCTCTTCTACGAGCAGTACTTC
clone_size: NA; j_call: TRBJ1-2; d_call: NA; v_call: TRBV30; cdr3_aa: CAWSPSALGAAQAVSYGYTF; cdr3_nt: TGTGCCTGGAGCCCTAGCGCCCTCGGGGCAGCTCAGGCCGTTAGCTATGGCTACACCTTC